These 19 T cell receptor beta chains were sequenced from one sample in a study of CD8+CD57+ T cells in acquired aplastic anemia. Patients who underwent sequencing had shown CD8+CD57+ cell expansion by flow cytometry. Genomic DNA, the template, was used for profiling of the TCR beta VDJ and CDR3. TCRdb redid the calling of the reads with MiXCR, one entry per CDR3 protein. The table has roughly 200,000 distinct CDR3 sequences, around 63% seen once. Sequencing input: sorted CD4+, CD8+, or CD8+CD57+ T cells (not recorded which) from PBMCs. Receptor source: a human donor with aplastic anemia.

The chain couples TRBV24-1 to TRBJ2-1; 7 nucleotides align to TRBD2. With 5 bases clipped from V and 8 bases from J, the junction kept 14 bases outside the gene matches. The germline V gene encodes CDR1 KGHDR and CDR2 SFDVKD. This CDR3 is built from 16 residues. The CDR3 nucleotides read TGTGCCACCAGTGGGGGGGGGTCCTTATTCCGCCATGAGCAGTTCTTC. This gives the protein CATSGGGSLFRHEQFF.

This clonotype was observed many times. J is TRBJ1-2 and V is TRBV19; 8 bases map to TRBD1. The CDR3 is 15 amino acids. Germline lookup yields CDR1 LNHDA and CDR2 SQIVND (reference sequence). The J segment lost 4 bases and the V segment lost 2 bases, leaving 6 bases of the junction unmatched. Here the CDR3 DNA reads TGTGCCAGTAGTATACAGGGGGCTCAAAGCTATGGCTACACCTTC. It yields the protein CASSIQGAQSYGYTF.

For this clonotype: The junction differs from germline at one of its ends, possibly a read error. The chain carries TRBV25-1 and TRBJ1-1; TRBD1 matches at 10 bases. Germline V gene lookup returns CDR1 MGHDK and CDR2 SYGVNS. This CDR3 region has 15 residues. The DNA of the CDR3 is TGTGCCAGCAGTGATACAGGGACAGGGGCTACTGAAGCCTTCTTT. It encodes CASSDTGTGATEAFF.

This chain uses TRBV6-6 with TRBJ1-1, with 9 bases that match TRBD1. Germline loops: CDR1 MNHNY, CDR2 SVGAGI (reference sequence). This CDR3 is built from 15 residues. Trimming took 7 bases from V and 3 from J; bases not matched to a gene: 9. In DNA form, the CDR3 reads TGTGCCAGCAAGCGTACAGGGGGCGCTTACACTGAAGCTTTCTTT. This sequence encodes CASKRTGGAYTEAFF.

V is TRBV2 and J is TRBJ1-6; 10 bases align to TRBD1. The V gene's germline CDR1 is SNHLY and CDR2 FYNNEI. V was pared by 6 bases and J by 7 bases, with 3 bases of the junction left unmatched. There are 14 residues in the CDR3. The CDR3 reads CASSSDRGNSPLHF. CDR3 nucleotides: TGTGCCAGCAGCTCGGACAGGGGGAATTCACCCCTCCACTTT.

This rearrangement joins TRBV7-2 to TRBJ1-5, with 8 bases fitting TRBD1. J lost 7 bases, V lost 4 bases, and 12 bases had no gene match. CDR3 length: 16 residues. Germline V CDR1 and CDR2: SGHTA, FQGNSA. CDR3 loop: CASSYQDRVIGQPQHF. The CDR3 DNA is TGTGCCAGCAGCTACCAGGACAGGGTTATTGGGCAGCCCCAGCATTTT.

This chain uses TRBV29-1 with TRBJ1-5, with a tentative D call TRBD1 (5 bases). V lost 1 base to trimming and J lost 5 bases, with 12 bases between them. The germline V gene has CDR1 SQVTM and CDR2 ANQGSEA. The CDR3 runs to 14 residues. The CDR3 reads CSVEGGEGDQPQHF. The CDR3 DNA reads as TGCAGCGTTGAAGGAGGGGAGGGTGATCAGCCCCAGCATTTT.

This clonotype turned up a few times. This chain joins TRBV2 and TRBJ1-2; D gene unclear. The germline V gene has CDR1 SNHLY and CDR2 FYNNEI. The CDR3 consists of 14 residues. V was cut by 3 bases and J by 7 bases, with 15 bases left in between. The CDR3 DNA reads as TGTGCCAGCAGTGATAGCGGTGGGAAACGTGGCTACACCTTC. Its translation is CASSDSGGKRGYTF.

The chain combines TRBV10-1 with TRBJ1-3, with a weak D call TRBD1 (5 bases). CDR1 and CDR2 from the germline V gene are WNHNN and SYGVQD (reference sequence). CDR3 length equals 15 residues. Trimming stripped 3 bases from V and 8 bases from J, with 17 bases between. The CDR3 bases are TGCGCCAGCAGTGATAAGTGGGGACGGGCGGACACCATATATTTT. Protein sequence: CASSDKWGRADTIYF.

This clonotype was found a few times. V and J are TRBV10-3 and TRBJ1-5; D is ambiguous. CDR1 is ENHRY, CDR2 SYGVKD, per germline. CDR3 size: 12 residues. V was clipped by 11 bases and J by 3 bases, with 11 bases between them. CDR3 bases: TGTGCCGCGGGTGGGAACAATCAGCCCCAGCATTTT. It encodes CAAGGNNQPQHF.

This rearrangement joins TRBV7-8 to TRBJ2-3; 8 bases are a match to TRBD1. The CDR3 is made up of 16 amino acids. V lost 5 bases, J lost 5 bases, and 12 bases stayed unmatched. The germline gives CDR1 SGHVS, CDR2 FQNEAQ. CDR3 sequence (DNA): TGTGCCAGCAGCCGTTATGAAGGACAGGGCGGAGATACGCAGTATTTT. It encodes CASSRYEGQGGDTQYF.

In nucleotides, the CDR3 is TGTGCCACCAGCAGAGATAAGGGCGGGCGGGGGATTACCCCTGGAGAGACCCAGTACTTC. Its translation is CATSRDKGGRGITPGETQYF. The rearrangement joins TRBV15 to TRBJ2-5, with 7 nucleotides matching TRBD2. V gave up 0 bases and J gave up 4 bases; unmatched junction bases: 20. The CDR3 is 20 residues long. Germline V lookup: CDR1 LNHNV, CDR2 YYDKDF (reference sequence).

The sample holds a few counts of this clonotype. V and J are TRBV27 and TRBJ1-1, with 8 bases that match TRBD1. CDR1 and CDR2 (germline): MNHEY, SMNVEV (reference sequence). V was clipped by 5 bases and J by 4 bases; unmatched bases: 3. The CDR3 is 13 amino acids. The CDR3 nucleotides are TGTGCCAGCAGTCATACAGGGGGCACTGAAGCTTTCTTT. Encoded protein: CASSHTGGTEAFF.

In nucleotides, the CDR3 is TGTGCCAGCAGCTTAGGGGGAGCGGGGGACTACAATGAGCAGTTCTTC. Its translation is CASSLGGAGDYNEQFF. The chain joins TRBV7-2 to TRBJ2-1; 8 bases fit TRBD2. Germline loops: CDR1 SGHTA, CDR2 FQGNSA. The CDR3 has 16 residues. V dropped 1 base and J dropped 3; count of bases not matched to a gene: 5.

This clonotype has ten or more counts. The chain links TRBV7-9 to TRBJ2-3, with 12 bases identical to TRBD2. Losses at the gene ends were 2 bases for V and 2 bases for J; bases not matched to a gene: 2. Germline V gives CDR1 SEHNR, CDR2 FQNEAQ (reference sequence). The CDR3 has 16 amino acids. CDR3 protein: CASSLLAGGATDTQYF. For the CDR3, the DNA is TGTGCCAGCAGCTTACTAGCGGGGGGGGCCACAGATACGCAGTATTTT. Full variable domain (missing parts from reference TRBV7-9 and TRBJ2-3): DTGVSQNPRHKITKRGQNVTFRCDPISEHNRLYWYRQTLGQGPEFLTYFQNEAQLEKSRLLSDRFSAERPKGSFSTLEIQRTEQGDSAMYLCASSLLAGGATDTQYFGPGTRLTVL.

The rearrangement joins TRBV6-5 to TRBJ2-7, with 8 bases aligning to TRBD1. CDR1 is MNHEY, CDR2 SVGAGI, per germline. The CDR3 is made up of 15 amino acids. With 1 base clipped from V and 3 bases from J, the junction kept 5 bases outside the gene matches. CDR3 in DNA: TGTGCCAGCAGTTACTTCGCCGGACAGGGCTACGAGCAGTACTTC. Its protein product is CASSYFAGQGYEQYF.

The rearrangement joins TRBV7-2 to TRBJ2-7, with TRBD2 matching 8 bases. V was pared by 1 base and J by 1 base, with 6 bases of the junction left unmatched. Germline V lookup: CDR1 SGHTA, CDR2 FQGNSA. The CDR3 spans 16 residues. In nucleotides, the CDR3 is TGTGCCAGCAGCTTAGACGGTAGCGGGATTTCCTACGAGCAGTACTTC. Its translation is CASSLDGSGISYEQYF.

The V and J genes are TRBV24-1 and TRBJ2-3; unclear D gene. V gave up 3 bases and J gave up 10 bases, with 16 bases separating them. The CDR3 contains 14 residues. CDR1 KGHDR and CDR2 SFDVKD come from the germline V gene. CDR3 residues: CATSDPVRASAQYF. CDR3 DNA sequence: TGTGCCACCAGTGATCCCGTAAGGGCAAGTGCGCAGTATTTT.

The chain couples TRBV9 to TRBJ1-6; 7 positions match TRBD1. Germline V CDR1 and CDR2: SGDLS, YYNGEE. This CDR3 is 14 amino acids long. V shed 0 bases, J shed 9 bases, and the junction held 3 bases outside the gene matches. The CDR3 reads CASSVVTGTSPLHF. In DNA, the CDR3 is TGTGCCAGCAGCGTAGTGACAGGGACTTCACCCCTCCACTTT.